The 9 T cell receptor beta chains in this list originate from one sample, sequenced in a study of blood T cell repertoires in COVID-19. Generated by immunoSEQ multiplex PCR, the TCRdb table keeps only in-frame clones and is missing some. Of 200,000 to 250,000 clones listed, roughly four fifths are singletons. The material sequenced was PBMCs or T cells enriched from blood (not recorded which). Receptors originate from a woman in her sixties who had recovered from COVID-19.

The genes are TRBV3-1 (or the pseudogene TRBV3-2) and TRBJ1-6; 8 bases fit TRBD1. Unmatched junction bases numbered 10, after V lost 8 bases and J lost 10 bases. CDR1 is LGHDT and CDR2 is YNNKEL in the germline V gene (reference sequence). This CDR3 has 14 amino acids. CDR3 loop: CASPGQASKSPLHF. The CDR3 DNA reads as TGTGCCAGCCCGGGACAGGCCTCGAAGTCACCCCTCCACTTT.

This chain connects TRBV24-1 to TRBJ2-7, with TRBD1 matching over 10 bases. V shed 4 bases and J 2 bases; nucleotides not matched to a gene: 7. The CDR3 runs to 16 residues. Germline values: CDR1 KGHDR, CDR2 SFDVKD. The CDR3 here is CATSDRDRGPPYEQYF. In nucleotides, the CDR3 is TGTGCCACCAGTGACCGCGACAGGGGGCCCCCCTACGAGCAGTACTTC.

The V and J genes are TRBV6-5 and TRBJ2-7, with TRBD1 matching 7 bases. The CDR3 runs to 13 residues. The germline gives CDR1 MNHEY, CDR2 SVGAGI. V lost 11 bases, J lost 1 base, and 8 bases stayed unmatched. The CDR3: CASGTALSYEQYF. The CDR3 DNA follows: TGTGCCTCCGGGACAGCTTTATCCTACGAGCAGTACTTC.

The rearrangement joins TRBV7-9 to TRBJ2-3, with 7 bases lining up with TRBD2. CDR3 length: 15 residues. After removal of 5 bases from V and 2 bases from J, the junction contained 7 bases not matched to a gene. Germline CDR1 SEHNR, CDR2 FQNEAQ (reference sequence). CDR3 sequence: CASSGGGISTDTQYF. Written as DNA, the CDR3 is TGTGCCAGCAGCGGGGGGGGGATCTCCACAGATACGCAGTATTTT. The full variable domain, in which reference TRBV7-9 and TRBJ2-3 provide the parts outside the CDR3, is DTGVSQNPRHKITKRGQNVTFRCDPISEHNRLYWYRQTLGQGPEFLTYFQNEAQLEKSRLLSDRFSAERPKGSFSTLEIQRTEQGDSAMYLCASSGGGISTDTQYFGPGTRLTVL.

The rearrangement uses TRBV6-5 and TRBJ2-1; D possibly corresponds to TRBD2 (6 bases). V was cut by 4 bases and J by 6 bases, with 16 bases left in between. This CDR3 comprises 15 residues. Germline V CDR1 and CDR2: MNHEY, SVGAGI. For the CDR3, the DNA is TGTGCCAGCAGTTTCCTCCGGGACTTCATCAATGAGCAGTTCTTC. This translates into CASSFLRDFINEQFF.

V and J are TRBV14 and TRBJ1-2, with D possibly TRBD1 on 5 matching bases. The CDR3 runs 15 residues. The V end was cut by 0 bases, the J end by 6 bases, with 14 bases between. CDR1 and CDR2 (germline): SGHDN, FVKESK. The chain's CDR3 is CASSQEYTRGDGYTF. The CDR3 DNA reads as TGTGCCAGCAGCCAAGAGTACACAAGGGGCGATGGCTACACCTTC.

The chain links TRBV5-6 to TRBJ1-1; perhaps TRBD1 as D (5 bases). The CDR3 loop spans 14 amino acids. The V end was cut by 2 bases, the J end by 1 base, with 9 bases between. CDR1 and CDR2 (germline): SGHDT, YYEEEE. For the CDR3, the DNA is TGTGCCAGCAGCTTCCTCGACAGGAACACTGAAGCTTTCTTT. Its protein is CASSFLDRNTEAFF.

J is TRBJ1-1 and V is TRBV7-2; 8 nucleotides match TRBD1. Germline V gene lookup returns CDR1 SGHTA and CDR2 FQGNSA. This CDR3 is built from 14 residues. V lost 2 bases, J lost 5 bases, and 4 bases stayed unmatched. The DNA for the CDR3 is TGTGCCAGCAGCTTACAGGGGGCAGGAACTGAAGCTTTCTTT. Translation: CASSLQGAGTEAFF.

This clone was found a few times. The gene calls are TRBV7-3 and TRBJ2-3; maybe TRBD2 (6 bases). Germline CDR1 and CDR2: SGHTA and FQGTGA. V was clipped by 2 bases and J by 2 bases, with 14 bases between them. The CDR3 consists of 16 residues. The CDR3: CASSLGASVPTDTQYF. In DNA form, the CDR3 reads TGTGCCAGCAGCTTAGGGGCTAGCGTACCCACAGATACGCAGTATTTT.